Sequencing of this T cell receptor (beta chain) was carried out in a study of cytomegalovirus exposure and HLA in healthy donors (dated by TCRdb to 2015 to 2018). Context from the whole study: An earlier analysis of some 600 of the donors reported about 280 Gb of sequence data and 100 million to 120 million unique TCR beta sequences obtained from about 200 million T cells. Roughly 300 gigabases of sequencing data and approximately 91 million unique TCR sequences made up an early release that covered some 640 HLA-typed donors. The genetic ancestry cluster associated with self-reported Caucasian donors included 70% to 85% of the roughly 410 genotyped donors. The study aimed to test whether cataloging public T cell receptors could reveal signatures of past pathogen exposure. The study profiled the T cell repertoires of 500 to 800 subjects by immunosequencing and related them to cytomegalovirus serostatus. Along with the approximately 700-subject first cohort, a separate validation cohort of roughly 110 different subjects was used. To predict cytomegalovirus infection status, the study brought together high-throughput TCR immunosequencing, statistical association of individual TCRs with disease status, and machine learning. A later analysis re-analyzed previously published TCR beta repertoires from 500 to 700 donors and added high-resolution HLA genotyping to study TCR occurrence patterns. In the later analysis, no new phenotypic data were used to find candidate immune exposures; instead, reliance was placed on TCR beta sequences and their occurrence across donors. To decide whether each TCR beta V gene segment behaved as functional or pseudogenic, an earlier analysis of several hundred of the donors relied on high-throughput TCR beta sequencing. Donor age, sex, ethnicity and CMV serostatus were compiled alongside the repertoire data. Genome-wide SNP genotypes for about 60% of the 666 donors were used in a later genetic analysis, which treated that subset as a discovery cohort. All discovery cohort repertoires had been generated on a single sequencing platform. HLA typing covered class I and class II loci at four-digit resolution. The number of donors typed differed by locus, with roughly 620-630 for A, B, C, DRB1 and DQB1, more than 500 for DQA1, 600 to 610 for DPA1, and under 490 for DPB1. Several DR-DQ haplotypes were treated as single units for association and clustering because of strong linkage in the cohort. Among roughly 400 genotyped donors of the cohort, an average of approximately 220,000 unique TCR beta nucleotide sequences was sequenced per donor, of which approximately 18% were non-productive. What the authors observed across the whole study: A few of the identified cytomegalovirus-associated TCR beta chains were confirmed in vitro to be specific for cytomegalovirus antigens. A further reported finding was that TCR beta sequences accurately predicted the HLA-A and HLA-B alleles for most subjects in the first cohort. CMV serostatus was the only immune exposure information available for the cohort. Roughly uniform sequencing depth across donors was assumed in presence/absence analyses, although this assumption may not hold. A later analysis found that most CMV-associated TCR beta chains appeared HLA-restricted, with HLA associations seemingly driven largely by CMV exposure. In a later genetic analysis, a missense DCLRE1C variant was associated with V-gene and J-gene trimming of TCR beta chains, and the association was replicated in an independent cohort. In a later analysis, 15,000 to 20,000 TCR beta sequences were associated with specific HLA alleles at a false discovery rate of 0.05. In a later genetic analysis, fewer N-insertions in productive TCRs were reported among donors in an Asian-associated ancestry cluster than the approximately 710-donor mean. Cytomegalovirus status was reported to be diagnosed by the classifier with high specificity and sensitivity in both the original and validation cohorts. An earlier analysis of around 600 of the donors showed that most TCR beta V segments appeared in productive rearrangements either about 87% or about 30% of the time, which broadly matched IMGT annotations. Most TCR sequences were seen in very few donors, while some public TCRs were found in many individuals. When HLA alleles, especially DR and DQ, strongly co-occurred, TCR associations were difficult to assign to individual alleles. Because counts were too low, around 18 rarely observed V segments, including chromosome 9 orphons, were left out of the earlier analysis of about 620 of the donors. A total of 150 or so TCR beta chains were listed by the study as associated with cytomegalovirus. Correlated functional status among segregating V segments might be attributable to linkage disequilibrium, but an unknown experimental factor could not be ruled out. The authors suggested that the approach could potentially be generalized to other disease states and immunological phenotypes. HLA typing was unavailable for some donors at each locus, so association tests used only the typed subset. A group of highly shared sequence variants was considered likely to be a technical artifact of the sequencing pipeline. Compared with equally common non-associated chains, HLA-associated TCR beta chains in a later analysis were more clonally expanded and had lower generation probabilities. The cohort was sequenced for TCR beta chains only, and without alpha or paired-chain data the features that could be detected were limited. According to a later analysis, parvovirus B19, influenza, CMV and Epstein-Barr virus appeared linked to several top co-occurrence clusters. According to a later analysis, TCR association rates differed among HLA loci, with DRB1 alleles showing the most associated TCRs and HLA-C alleles showing the fewest.

Points on this clone: Its antigen is not yet known. Base quality data are lacking; no much larger clone is found one base away.

In total, over 600 healthy bone marrow donors made up the cohort. At the time of sampling, every cohort member was nominally healthy, though immune exposures that went unrecorded were likely present. The donor tested CMV seropositive, placing the donor among the roughly 300 seropositive members of the cohort. A peripheral blood sample was provided by each donor, and peripheral blood mononuclear cells were used for TCR beta sequencing. The Qiagen DNeasy Blood Extraction Kit was used to extract genomic DNA from the blood cell samples. Libraries were built with the immunoSEQ multiplex PCR assay. A mixture of 60 forward primers for TCR Vbeta segments and 13 reverse primers for TCR Jbeta segments was used in the multiplex PCR. The CDR3 region of rearranged TCR beta genes was amplified from genomic DNA with a multiplex PCR assay. On the Illumina HiSeq System, the amplified TCR beta libraries were sequenced as 87-base-pair reads. In the paper's pipeline: A later analysis tallied some 79 million unique TCR beta chains across the 666 repertoires, and some 10 million of those chains were shared by two or more donors. To remove PCR and sequencing errors, raw reads were error-corrected and collapsed into unique sequences using a nearest-neighbor algorithm that merged closely related sequences. To assign V, D and J gene segments, CDR3 sequences were aligned to IMGT reference sequences. Each retained sequence needed at least a six-nucleotide match to both a V gene segment and a J gene segment. Rearrangements were classified as productive when the CDR3 lacked stop codons and remained in frame with V and J, and all other rearrangements were classified as non-productive. CDR3 was defined by IMGT convention, running from the second conserved V-encoded cysteine to the conserved J-encoded phenylalanine. Sequences without an unambiguous match to a single V gene segment were excluded from the earlier analysis of 587 of the donors. In an earlier analysis of approximately 550 of the donors, V segments were called functional above 56.7% productive rearrangements and were called segregating when the between-donor standard deviation exceeded 5%. A statistical classification framework was developed to diagnose cytomegalovirus status using the catalog of TCR beta chain sequences. In a later analysis, TCR nucleotide sequences were compared against IMGT/GENE-DB human TR gene sequences so that V and J genes could be assigned. Using the TCRdist pipeline, a later analysis assigned CDR3 sequences along with most-parsimonious VDJ recombination scenarios. In a later analysis, each TCR beta chain was defined by its CDR3 amino acid sequence together with its V-gene family, and reads lacking a unique V-gene family were excluded. As a way to deal with suspected cross-contamination and a sequencing artifact, a later analysis dropped approximately 590 nucleotide sequences that were highly shared and had low generation probability. A later analysis calculated a clonal expansion index for each public chain from normalized within-repertoire ranks of inferred template counts. Generation probabilities in a later analysis came from a VDJ recombination model fitted to out-of-frame rearrangements, and those results were checked against IGoR. In a later analysis, TCR-TCR, TCR-HLA and TCR-CMV co-occurrence was scored with hypergeometric tests, and a repertoire-size bias correction was applied to TCR pairs. False discovery rates were estimated in a later analysis by permuting HLA or CMV assignments 20 times. In a later analysis, co-occurring TCRs were grouped with DBSCAN, and TCRdist sequence similarity was added when clustering was performed within HLA-allele-positive subsets. Co-occurrence clustering excluded repertoires with fewer than 30,000 or more than 120,000 public chains, plus five with anomalous nucleotide sharing. TCRdb stores this immuneACCESS table with in-frame sequences only. Part of the clones is absent; in the studies checked, under half of the shortfall reflects unresolved V genes, and no reason is known for the rest. The V and J calls and clone size come from that table; D and trimming were worked out from the DNA. The sample profile shows 95,000 to 150,000 clones; approximately 80% of them were found once. 2.7% of the sample rests with the top ten.

This TCR derives from a woman aged 40 to 50 in good health and CMV-seropositive. The specimen sequenced was PBMCs.

The nucleotides are TGTGCCAGCTCAAGCGGGAGCTCCTACGAGCAGTACTTC. It is translated as CASSSGSSYEQYF. The rearrangement joined TRBV18 to TRBJ2-7; 8 junctional bases match TRBD2. The germline V gene supplies CDR1 KGHSH and CDR2 LQKENI. Inclusive of the bounding cysteine and phenylalanine, the CDR3 is 13 residues long. Only CDR3 DNA remains: 39 bases, in frame from the first base. The junction shows trimming of 5 bases on V and 0 bases on J, and the gene matches do not reach 0 bases of it. With the rest looked up from the reference TRBV18 and TRBJ2-7 genes rather than sequenced, the full variable domain is NAGVMQNPRHLVRRRGQEARLRCSPMKGHSHVYWYRQLPEEGLKFMVYLQKENIIDESGMPKERFSAEFPKEGPSILRIQQVVRGDSAAYFCASSSGSSYEQYFGPGTRLTVT.